The 27 T cell receptor beta chains given below trace back to one sample, sequenced in a study of somatic mutations in cytotoxic T cells in rheumatoid arthritis. The table came from immunoSEQ multiplex PCR; TCRdb's copy has only in-frame clones and leaves some out. The sample has approximately 7,000 clones; approximately 81% are singletons. Sequencing was performed on CD8+ T cells sorted from blood. All receptors come from a woman aged 60 to 75 in good health.

The genes are TRBV2 and TRBJ2-1, with TRBD2 identical over 8 bases. Germline CDR1 is SNHLY and CDR2 is FYNNEI. J was trimmed by 5 bases and V by 4 bases; bases with no gene match: 7. This CDR3 comprises 15 residues. CDR3: CASSGETSANNEQFF. Written as DNA, the CDR3 is TGTGCCAGCAGTGGGGAGACTAGCGCCAACAATGAGCAGTTCTTC.

The chain employs TRBV13 and TRBJ1-1; no clear D. V lost 8 bases and J lost 3, with 16 bases in between. There are 14 residues in the CDR3. CDR1 is PRHDT, CDR2 FYEKMQ, per germline (reference sequence). For the CDR3, the DNA is TGTGCCAGCCTCTTGGCGGGGAGGGACACTGAAGCTTTCTTT. Amino acid sequence: CASLLAGRDTEAFF.

This clone was found a few times. The V call is TRBV4-3, the J call TRBJ2-2; D is perhaps TRBD1 (6 bases). From germline, CDR1 is LGHNA and CDR2 YSLEER. The CDR3 length is 15 residues. V was cut by 3 bases and J by 0 bases, with 8 bases left in between. The CDR3 DNA sequence: TGCGCCAGCAGCCAGGGGGCTGCGAACACCGGGGAGCTGTTTTTT. This gives the protein CASSQGAANTGELFF.

This sequence joins TRBV27 and TRBJ2-5, with TRBD2 identical over 9 bases. Per germline, CDR1 MNHEY and CDR2 SMNVEV (reference sequence). Unmatched junction bases numbered 5, after V lost 2 bases and J lost 4 bases. CDR3 size: 15 residues. This chain's CDR3 is CASSLGGRASETQYF. DNA for the CDR3: TGTGCCAGCAGTTTAGGCGGGAGGGCCTCAGAGACCCAGTACTTC.

The rearrangement links TRBV19 to TRBJ1-1; no firm D call. Trimming shortened V by 3 bases and J by 1 base, and 6 bases separated the two germline ends. CDR3 length: 13 residues. Germline CDR1 reads LNHDA; CDR2 reads SQIVND (reference sequence). The CDR3: CASSMAKNTEAFF. The CDR3 coding sequence is TGTGCCAGTAGTATGGCCAAGAACACTGAAGCTTTCTTT.

The chain joins TRBV13 to TRBJ1-6; 8 bases match TRBD1. The CDR3 loop spans 14 amino acids. In germline, CDR1 is PRHDT, CDR2 FYEKMQ (reference sequence). V trimming: 7 bases; J trimming: 7 bases; junction bases outside the gene matches: 6. The CDR3, as DNA: TGTGCCAGCACAATAACAGGGGGAAATTCACCCCTCCACTTT. It yields the protein CASTITGGNSPLHF.

The V gene is TRBV5-1, the J gene TRBJ2-7, with 10 bases lining up with TRBD1. J gave up 4 bases and V 0 bases, and 7 bases lay outside the gene matches. Germline loops: CDR1 SGHRS, CDR2 YFSETQ. The CDR3 consists of 16 residues. The CDR3 bases are TGCGCCAGCAGCTTGGGGGACAGGGGTCCTTCTTACGAGCAGTACTTC. Translating gives CASSLGDRGPSYEQYF.

J is TRBJ1-2 and V is TRBV7-9, with D perhaps matching TRBD1 (6 bases). V was cut by 4 bases and J by 6 bases, with 9 bases left in between. The CDR3 extends over 12 amino acids. Per the germline V gene, CDR1 is SEHNR and CDR2 is FQNEAQ (reference sequence). CDR3 in DNA: TGTGCCAGCAGCTGGCAGGGGAATGGCTACACCTTC. It translates to CASSWQGNGYTF.

The rearrangement joins TRBV27 to TRBJ2-1, with 14 bases matching TRBD2. V gave up 8 bases and J gave up 7 bases; unmatched junction bases: 7. The germline CDR1 and CDR2 sequences are MNHEY and SMNVEV (reference sequence). This CDR3 region has 15 residues. As DNA, the CDR3 is TGTGCCAGCGCCTCCGGGACTAGCGGGAGAAATGAGCAGTTCTTC. Translated: CASASGTSGRNEQFF.

The rearrangement uses TRBV30 and TRBJ2-6, with D tentatively TRBD1 (6 bases). The CDR3 is made up of 18 amino acids. V lost 1 base and J 0 bases, leaving 16 bases between the germline ends. CDR1 and CDR2 (germline): GTSNPN, SVGIG (reference sequence). The CDR3 loop is CAWSADGTRYSGANVLTF. In nucleotides, the CDR3 is TGTGCCTGGAGTGCGGACGGGACACGTTACTCTGGGGCCAACGTCCTGACTTTC.

V is TRBV4-3 and J is TRBJ2-3; 7 nucleotides agree with TRBD2. The CDR3 runs to 16 residues. V was clipped by 3 bases and J by 5 bases; unmatched bases: 11. From germline, CDR1 is LGHNA and CDR2 YSLEER. As DNA, the CDR3 is TGCGCCAGCAGCCATTATCAGCGGGAAAAGGGAGATACGCAGTATTTT. Its translation: CASSHYQREKGDTQYF.

This rearrangement joins TRBV28 to TRBJ1-2, with no clear D. Looked up from germline, CDR1 is MDHEN and CDR2 is SYDVKM. The V end was cut by 5 bases, the J end by 3 bases, with 19 bases between. The CDR3 runs to 16 residues. The CDR3 protein is CASSTSGGIPYYGYTF. CDR3 DNA sequence: TGTGCCAGCAGTACCTCGGGAGGTATCCCGTACTATGGCTACACCTTC.

V and J are TRBV5-4 and TRBJ2-3; TRBD1 matches at 9 bases. Germline V gene sequence: CDR1 SGHNT, CDR2 YYREEE (reference sequence). The CDR3 sequence is 16 residues long. J was trimmed by 6 bases and V by 4 bases; bases with no gene match: 12. CDR3 DNA: TGTGCCAGCAGCCTTACCGGGACAGGGTATGGGGATACGCAGTATTTT. Protein sequence: CASSLTGTGYGDTQYF.

This clone was recorded a few times. The CDR3 region has the DNA TGTGCCTGGGACAGGTTAGCGGGCGAGCAGTACTTC. Amino acid sequence: CAWDRLAGEQYF. The V gene is TRBV30, the J gene TRBJ2-7, with D maybe TRBD2 (7 bases). CDR3 length equals 12 residues. V was cut by 5 bases and J by 6 bases, with 14 bases left in between. Per germline, CDR1 GTSNPN and CDR2 SVGIG (reference sequence). Combining the CDR3 with reference TRBV30 and TRBJ2-7 gives the whole variable domain SQTIHQWPATLVQPVGSPLSLECTVEGTSNPNLYWYRQAAGRGLQLLFYSVGIGQISSEVPQNLSASRPQDRQFILSSKKLLLSDSGFYLCAWDRLAGEQYFGPGTRLTVT.

This chain joins TRBV27 and TRBJ2-3; possibly TRBD2 for D (5 bases). This CDR3 comprises 13 residues. The V and J ends lost 5 bases and 4 bases respectively, with 10 bases between them. CDR1 and CDR2 from the germline V gene are MNHEY and SMNVEV (reference sequence). The CDR3 DNA is TGTGCCAGCAGTCCCGGAGGTCCAGATACGCAGTATTTT. It encodes CASSPGGPDTQYF.

The chain employs TRBV11-2 and TRBJ1-2; 10 bases map to TRBD1. CDR1 is SGHAT, CDR2 FQNNGV, per germline. Trimming took 5 bases from V and 5 from J; bases not matched to a gene: 17. The CDR3 contains 18 residues. The CDR3 region is CASSRGQGVTAYPYGYTF. Written as DNA, the CDR3 is TGTGCCAGCAGCCGCGGACAGGGGGTCACGGCTTACCCATATGGCTACACCTTC.

There are a few counts of this clone. The J gene is TRBJ2-7, the V gene TRBV11-3; 8 bases align to TRBD1. V lost 4 bases to trimming and J lost 3 bases; unmatched junction nucleotides: 11. This CDR3 comprises 16 residues. In germline, CDR1 is SGHNT, CDR2 YENEEA. CDR3 nucleotides: TGTGCCAGCAGCTCTCGGGACAGGCCGCGCGTCTACGAGCAGTACTTC. This codes for CASSSRDRPRVYEQYF.

The V and J genes are TRBV4-1 and TRBJ2-1; TRBD2 matches 7 bases. Germline V CDR1 and CDR2: MGHRA, YSYEKL. The CDR3 totals 14 residues. V gave up 3 bases and J gave up 7 bases; unmatched junction bases: 6. CDR3 sequence: CASSQGGPGNEQFF. The CDR3 DNA reads as TGCGCCAGCAGCCAGGGAGGGCCCGGGAATGAGCAGTTCTTC.

The sample holds a few counts of this clone. The chain couples TRBV27 to TRBJ2-3; 9 bases line up with TRBD1. V lost 5 bases and J lost 4; bases outside the gene matches: 13. The CDR3 sequence is 17 residues long. CDR1 and CDR2 (germline): MNHEY, SMNVEV (reference sequence). Here the CDR3 DNA reads TGTGCCAGCAGTGACCCGTACAGGGGGCGTGGGCCAGATACGCAGTATTTT. Protein: CASSDPYRGRGPDTQYF.

The chain uses TRBV6-5 and TRBJ2-1, with 10 bases lining up with TRBD2. Trimming took 6 bases from V and 4 from J; bases not matched to a gene: 6. The germline CDR1 and CDR2 sequences are MNHEY and SVGAGI. This CDR3 spans 15 amino acids. The CDR3 nucleotides read TGTGCCAGCAGCCAAACTAGCGGGGCGTACAATGAGCAGTTCTTC. This translates into CASSQTSGAYNEQFF.

J is TRBJ2-3 and V is TRBV27; 7 bases line up with TRBD2. This CDR3 comprises 19 residues. CDR1 and CDR2 from the germline V gene are MNHEY and SMNVEV (reference sequence). V gave up 0 bases and J gave up 4 bases; unmatched junction bases: 16. CDR3 residues: CASSLSRVIAGVFADTQYF. In nucleotides, the CDR3 is TGTGCCAGCAGTTTATCGAGGGTGATTGCGGGAGTCTTCGCAGATACGCAGTATTTT.

This clone was seen more than once but under ten times. The chain uses TRBV6-1 and TRBJ1-1; TRBD1 aligns across 7 bases. V dropped 6 bases and J dropped 3; count of bases not matched to a gene: 7. The CDR3 covers 14 residues. CDR1 and CDR2 (germline): MNHNS, SASEGT. CDR3 sequence (DNA): TGTGCCAGCAGCTCCCGGACAGGTTACACTGAAGCTTTCTTT. Its protein is CASSSRTGYTEAFF.

The chain employs TRBV7-2 and TRBJ2-7; D not resolved. V was clipped by 4 bases and J by 0 bases, with 10 bases between them. CDR3 size: 14 residues. Per germline, CDR1 SGHTA and CDR2 FQGNSA. The CDR3 nucleotides read TGTGCCAGCAGCTCTCCCGGGTACTCCTACGAGCAGTACTTC. Translating it yields CASSSPGYSYEQYF.

The rearrangement uses TRBV28 and TRBJ2-3, with 10 bases identical to TRBD2. Trimming took 5 bases from V and 4 from J; bases not matched to a gene: 9. Germline CDR1 and CDR2: MDHEN and SYDVKM. The CDR3 has 16 amino acids. CDR3 in DNA: TGTGCCAGCAGTGCCGGACTAGCGGAGATGGCAGATACGCAGTATTTT. It codes for CASSAGLAEMADTQYF. The whole variable domain, remainder taken from reference TRBV28 and TRBJ2-3, is DVKVTQSSRYLVKRTGEKVFLECVQDMDHENMFWYRQDPGLGLRLIYFSYDVKMKEKGDIPEGYSVSREKKERFSLILESASTNQTSMYLCASSAGLAEMADTQYFGPGTRLTVL.

The rearrangement uses TRBV5-8 and TRBJ2-1; 15 bases fit TRBD2. Trimming cost V 4 bases and J 7 bases; bases outside gene matches: 15. Per germline, CDR1 SGHTS and CDR2 YDEGEE. The CDR3 covers 19 residues. CDR3 sequence (DNA): TGTGCCAGCAGCGGTTGGACTAGCGGGAGGGCCTCTTTTGGGAATGAGCAGTTCTTC. Its translation is CASSGWTSGRASFGNEQFF.

V is TRBV19 and J is TRBJ1-2; 9 bases are a match to TRBD1. Germline values: CDR1 LNHDA, CDR2 SQIVND (reference sequence). This CDR3 is built from 16 residues. Losses at the gene ends were 2 bases for V and 0 bases for J; bases not matched to a gene: 4. The CDR3 protein is CASSIRGQGANYGYTF. For the CDR3, the DNA is TGTGCCAGTAGTATAAGGGGACAGGGAGCTAACTATGGCTACACCTTC.

This clone was recorded a few times. The chain uses TRBV4-3 and TRBJ2-7; 7 nucleotides line up with TRBD2. Germline lookup yields CDR1 LGHNA and CDR2 YSLEER. Trimming took 6 bases from V and 7 from J; bases not matched to a gene: 9. The CDR3 spans 13 residues. Written as DNA, the CDR3 is TGCGCCAGCAGGGGGAGCGGGAATGGAGAGCAGTACTTC. Residues: CASRGSGNGEQYF.